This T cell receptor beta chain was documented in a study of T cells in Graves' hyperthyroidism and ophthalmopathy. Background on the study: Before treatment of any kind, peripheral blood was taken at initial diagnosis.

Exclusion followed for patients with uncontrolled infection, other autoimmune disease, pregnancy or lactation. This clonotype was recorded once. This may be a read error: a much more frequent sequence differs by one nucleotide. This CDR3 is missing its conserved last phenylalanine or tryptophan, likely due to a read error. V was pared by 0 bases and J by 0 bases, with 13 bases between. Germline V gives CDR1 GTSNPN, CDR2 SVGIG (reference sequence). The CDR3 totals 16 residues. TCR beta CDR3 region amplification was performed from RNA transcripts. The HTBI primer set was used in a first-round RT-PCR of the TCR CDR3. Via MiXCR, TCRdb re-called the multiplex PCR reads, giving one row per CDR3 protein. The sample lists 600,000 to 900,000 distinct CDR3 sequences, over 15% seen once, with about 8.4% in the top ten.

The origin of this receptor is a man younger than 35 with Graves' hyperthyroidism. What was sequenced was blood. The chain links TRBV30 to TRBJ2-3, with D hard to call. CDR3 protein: CAWSVRASGSTDTQYL. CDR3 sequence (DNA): TGTGCCTGGAGTGTACGGGCTTCCGGGAGCACAGATACGCAGTATCTT.